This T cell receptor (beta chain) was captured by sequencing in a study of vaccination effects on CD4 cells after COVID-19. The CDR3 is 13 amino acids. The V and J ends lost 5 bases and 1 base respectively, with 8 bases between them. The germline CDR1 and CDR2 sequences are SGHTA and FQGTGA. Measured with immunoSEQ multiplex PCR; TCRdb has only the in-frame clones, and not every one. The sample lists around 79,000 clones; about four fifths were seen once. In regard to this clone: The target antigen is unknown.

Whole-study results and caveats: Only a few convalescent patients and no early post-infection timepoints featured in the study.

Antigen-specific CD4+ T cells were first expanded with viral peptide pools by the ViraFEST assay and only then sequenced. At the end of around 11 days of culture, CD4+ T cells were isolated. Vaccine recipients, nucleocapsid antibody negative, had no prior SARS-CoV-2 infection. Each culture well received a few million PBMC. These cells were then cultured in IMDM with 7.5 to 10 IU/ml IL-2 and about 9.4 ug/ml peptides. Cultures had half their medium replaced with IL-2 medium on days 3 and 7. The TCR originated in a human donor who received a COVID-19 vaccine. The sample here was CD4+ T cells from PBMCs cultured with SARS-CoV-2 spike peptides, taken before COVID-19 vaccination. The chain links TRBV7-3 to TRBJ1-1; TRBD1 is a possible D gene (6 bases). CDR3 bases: TGTGCCAGCAGCCCGACAGGGAACACTGAAGCTTTCTTT. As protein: CASSPTGNTEAFF.